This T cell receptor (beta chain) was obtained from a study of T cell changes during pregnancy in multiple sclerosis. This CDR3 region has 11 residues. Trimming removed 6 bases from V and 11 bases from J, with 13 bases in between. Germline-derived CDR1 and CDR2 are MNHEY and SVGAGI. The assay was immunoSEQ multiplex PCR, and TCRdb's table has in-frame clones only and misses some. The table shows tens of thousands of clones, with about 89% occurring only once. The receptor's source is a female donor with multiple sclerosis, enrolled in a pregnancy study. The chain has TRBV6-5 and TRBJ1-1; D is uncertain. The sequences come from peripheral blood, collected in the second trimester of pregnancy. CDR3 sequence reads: CASRGDEWAFF. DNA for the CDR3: TGTGCCAGCAGGGGCGATGAGTGGGCTTTCTTT.